The 8 T cell receptor beta chains listed next were all sequenced from one sample in a study of blood T cell repertoires in COVID-19. Generated by immunoSEQ multiplex PCR, the TCRdb table keeps only in-frame clones and is missing some. This sample has about 98,000 clones; around 90% occur once, and the top ten carry about 4.2%. Sequenced material: peripheral blood. The origin of the receptors is a man between 65 and 85 years old with acute or convalescent COVID-19.

The chain is built from TRBV5-1 and TRBJ1-1; 11 nucleotides agree with TRBD1. CDR3 length: 14 amino acids. Germline CDR1 is SGHRS and CDR2 is YFSETQ. V gave up 4 bases and J gave up 3 bases; unmatched junction bases: 2. DNA of the CDR3: TGCGCCAGCAGCGAGGACAGGGGGCACACTGAAGCTTTCTTT. Protein product: CASSEDRGHTEAFF.

The CDR3 nucleotides are TGTGCCAGCAGCGCAGAATCTAGGATGGGTGAGCAGTTCTTC. Protein sequence: CASSAESRMGEQFF. The chain carries TRBV7-9 and TRBJ2-1; D gene ambiguous. V was shortened by 5 bases and J by 9 bases, with 17 bases between the two germline ends. The germline V gene has CDR1 SEHNR and CDR2 FQNEAQ (reference sequence). The CDR3 spans 14 residues.

The V call is TRBV28, the J call TRBJ2-1; 12 positions match TRBD2. The CDR3 length is 15 residues. Trimming at V came to 7 bases and at J to 9 bases, leaving 10 bases not matched to a gene. Germline assignment: CDR1 MDHEN and CDR2 SYDVKM. The CDR3 DNA reads TGTGCCAGCACCAAACTAGCGGGGGGTATAGGTGAGCAGTTCTTC. Protein: CASTKLAGGIGEQFF.

The V gene is TRBV5-4, the J gene TRBJ2-3, with TRBD2 identical over 9 bases. V was pared by 2 bases and J by 6 bases, with 7 bases of the junction left unmatched. The CDR3 loop spans 15 amino acids. Looked up from germline, CDR1 is SGHNT and CDR2 is YYREEE (reference sequence). The CDR3 reads CASSFRAGGHDTQYF. The CDR3 DNA reads as TGTGCCAGCAGCTTTAGGGCGGGGGGGCACGATACGCAGTATTTT.

The chain combines TRBV6-2 or TRBV6-3 with TRBJ2-7; 8 nucleotides agree with TRBD2. V lost 4 bases to trimming and J lost 2 bases; unmatched junction nucleotides: 7. The CDR3 spans 15 residues. Germline-derived CDR1 and CDR2 are MNHEY and SVGEGT. In DNA, the CDR3 is TGTGCCAGCAGTTCTGGACTAGCCCTGACCTACGAGCAGTACTTC. Its protein is CASSSGLALTYEQYF.

V and J are TRBV16 and TRBJ2-5; D is ambiguous. Germline V gene lookup returns CDR1 KGHSY and CDR2 FQNENV. The CDR3 runs to 14 residues. Trimming shortened V by 4 bases and J by 5 bases, and 14 bases separated the two germline ends. CDR3: CASSPGTSRETQYF. The CDR3 coding sequence is TGTGCCAGCAGCCCAGGAACCTCACGGGAGACCCAGTACTTC.

The J gene is TRBJ2-3, the V gene TRBV2; the D gene is possibly TRBD2 (7 bases). Germline values: CDR1 SNHLY, CDR2 FYNNEI. Trimming took off 8 bases at V and 8 bases at J, with 20 bases between the two ends. This CDR3 spans 14 amino acids. CDR3: CASRMGGPEATQYF. As DNA, the CDR3 is TGTGCCAGCCGAATGGGGGGGCCCGAGGCTACGCAGTATTTT.

The chain has TRBV19 and TRBJ1-1, with TRBD1 identical over 11 bases. This CDR3 spans 14 amino acids. Germline-derived CDR1 and CDR2 are LNHDA and SQIVND (reference sequence). V lost 7 bases and J lost 5; bases outside the gene matches: 6. As DNA, the CDR3 is TGTGCCAGTACCGTGGACAGGGGGCGGACTGAAGCTTTCTTT. Its translation is CASTVDRGRTEAFF. Based on the CDR3 plus reference TRBV19 and TRBJ1-1, the full variable domain is DGGITQSPKYLFRKEGQNVTLSCEQNLNHDAMYWYRQDPGQGLRLIYYSQIVNDFQKGDIAEGYSVSREKKESFPLTVTSAQKNPTAFYLCASTVDRGRTEAFFGQGTRLTVV.